Listed below are T cell receptor beta chains from one sample, sequenced in a study of shared clonotypes between healthy human individuals. Measured with immunoSEQ multiplex PCR; TCRdb has only the in-frame clones, and not every one. Among around 2.1 million clones listed, approximately 96% were seen once. Material for sequencing was naive CD4+ T cells sorted from blood. These TCRs come from a man aged 18 to 30 in good health. Each CDR3 is given with its conserved first and last residue. The D gene is left open where the match is weak. Where a row states a size, it is once, few, many or the class of an expanded clone; other rows omit it.

j_call clone_size d_call cdr3_length v_call cdr3_nt cdr3_aa
TRBJ1-1 NA NA 15 TRBV7-9 TGTGCCAGCAGCTTACAGGCAGGTATGAACACTGAAGCTTTCTTT CASSLQAGMNTEAFF
TRBJ2-1 NA NA 16 TRBV9 TGTGCCAGCAGCCCTCATATCGGGATTATTGGCAATGAGCAGTTCTTC CASSPHIGIIGNEQFF
TRBJ2-5 NA TRBD2 18 TRBV9 TGTGCCAGCAGCACTTCTCCGACTAGCGGGAGGGCCATTGAGACCCAGTACTTC CASSTSPTSGRAIETQYF
TRBJ1-2 NA TRBD1 14 TRBV5-4 TGTGCCAGCAGCTGGGACAGAATAGTTCATGGCTACACCTTC CASSWDRIVHGYTF
TRBJ1-2 NA NA 15 TRBV7-2 TGTGCCAGCAGCCCACGTTCGTGGCAAAGCTATGGCTACACCTTC CASSPRSWQSYGYTF
TRBJ1-1 NA NA 11 TRBV10-3 TGTGCCATCAGTGGGATCCTGGGAGCTTTCTTT CAISGILGAFF
TRBJ1-6 once TRBD1 14 TRBV6-5 TGTGCCAGCAGTCAGACAGGGGAAGATTCACCCCTCCACTTT CASSQTGEDSPLHF
TRBJ2-3 NA NA 14 TRBV28 TGTGCCAGCTTTAGTGGGGGATCCACAGATACGCAGTATTTT CASFSGGSTDTQYF
TRBJ1-4 NA TRBD1 14 TRBV5-1 TGCGCCAGCAGCTGGACAGGACCTAATGAAAAACTGTTTTTT CASSWTGPNEKLFF
TRBJ2-7 NA NA 13 TRBV6-1 TGTGCCAGCACGGGGGGCCCCCCCTACGAGCAGTACTTC CASTGGPPYEQYF
TRBJ2-3 NA NA 15 TRBV16 TGTGCCAGCAGCCAATCGAGGGGGTTTATGGATACGCAGTATTTT CASSQSRGFMDTQYF
TRBJ1-5 NA NA 12 TRBV10-2 TGCGCCAGCGGAGATGCCAATCAGCCCCAGCATTTT CASGDANQPQHF
TRBJ1-3 NA NA 16 TRBV4-2 TGTGCCAGCAGCCAAGGGATTACCTTATCTGGAAACACCATATATTTT CASSQGITLSGNTIYF
TRBJ1-2 NA NA 14 TRBV27 TGTGCCAGCAGTTTTGGCGGTAGAGGAGGTGGCTACACCTTC CASSFGGRGGGYTF
TRBJ1-5 NA TRBD1 15 TRBV4-1 TGCGCCAGCAGCCAGAGGGAACAGGGGGGTCAGCCCCAGCATTTT CASSQREQGGQPQHF
TRBJ2-5 NA NA 16 TRBV5-4 TGTGCCAGCAGCCCCGGCTCAGCCGGGGGCGGAAAGACCCAGTACTTC CASSPGSAGGGKTQYF
TRBJ1-2 few NA 15 TRBV10-2 TGCGCCAGCAGTGAGCTCTGGGGTACGGCCTATGGCTACACCTTC CASSELWGTAYGYTF
TRBJ1-5 NA NA 14 TRBV5-6 TGTGCCAGCAGCTTGGAGGGATTGGGTCAGCCCCAGCATTTT CASSLEGLGQPQHF
TRBJ2-7 NA NA 13 TRBV2 TGTGCCAGCAGTGGCAGGATATCCTACGAGCAGTACTTC CASSGRISYEQYF
TRBJ2-5 NA TRBD1 15 TRBV6-1 TGTGCCAGCAGCTTCCAAGGGGGCTCCATAGAGACCCAGTACTTC CASSFQGGSIETQYF
TRBJ1-6 NA NA 13 TRBV2 TGTGCCAGCACCCGGGACTATAATTCACCCCTCCACTTT CASTRDYNSPLHF
TRBJ1-4 NA NA 14 TRBV18 TGTGCCAGCTCTACAGGGTCCAAAGGGGAAAAACTGTTTTTT CASSTGSKGEKLFF
TRBJ2-3 NA NA 12 TRBV5-1 TGCGCCAGCAGCTTGGAAAGCGGTGCGCAGTATTTT CASSLESGAQYF
TRBJ1-2 NA NA 13 TRBV28 TGTGCCAGCCAGCCAGGATCAAGATATGGCTACACCTTC CASQPGSRYGYTF
TRBJ1-1 NA TRBD1 12 TRBV6-5 TGTGCCAGCAGTTCCAACAGGGGGGAAGCTTTCTTT CASSSNRGEAFF